Below are 8 T cell receptor beta chains sequenced from a single sample in a study of blood T cell repertoires in COVID-19. The table came from immunoSEQ multiplex PCR; TCRdb's copy has only in-frame clones and leaves some out. The table records about 300,000 clones, 83% of them present only once. The sequenced sample consisted of peripheral blood. These receptors all come from a woman between 50 and 59 years old with acute or convalescent COVID-19.

The gene calls are TRBV9 and TRBJ2-1, with 9 nucleotides matching TRBD2. After removal of 0 bases from V and 3 bases from J, the junction contained 13 bases not matched to a gene. CDR3 size: 19 residues. Per the germline V gene, CDR1 is SGDLS and CDR2 is YYNGEE. The CDR3 DNA reads as TGTGCCAGCAGCGTAGAAGTTAGCGGGAGCCTGAACTACTACAATGAGCAGTTCTTC. This translates into CASSVEVSGSLNYYNEQFF.

The chain links TRBV9 to TRBJ2-2; D is ambiguous. The CDR3 runs 14 residues. Trimming stripped 4 bases from V and 5 bases from J, with 12 bases between. In germline, CDR1 is SGDLS, CDR2 YYNGEE. The CDR3 is CASSPIAVTGELFF. CDR3 DNA: TGTGCCAGCAGCCCCATCGCGGTGACCGGGGAGCTGTTTTTT.

The chain recombines TRBV4-3 with TRBJ2-3; D remains unclear. From germline, CDR1 is LGHNA and CDR2 YSLEER. The ends were cut back, 1 base at V and 2 bases at J, with 7 bases in the middle. CDR3 size: 14 residues. The CDR3 spells CASSQGGFTDTQYF. The DNA for the CDR3 is TGCGCCAGCAGCCAAGGTGGCTTCACAGATACGCAGTATTTT.

For this clone: Other DNA variants within this sample encode the same CDR3. This chain joins TRBV19 and TRBJ2-3, with TRBD1 matching over 7 bases. The trim removed 3 bases at V and 1 base at J, leaving 1 base unmatched. Germline CDR1 LNHDA, CDR2 SQIVND (reference sequence). The CDR3 has 14 amino acids. The CDR3 here is CASSIGQGTDTQYF. The CDR3 DNA reads as TGTGCCAGTAGTATCGGACAGGGCACAGATACGCAGTATTTT. Full variable domain (rest looked up from reference TRBV19 and TRBJ2-3): DGGITQSPKYLFRKEGQNVTLSCEQNLNHDAMYWYRQDPGQGLRLIYYSQIVNDFQKGDIAEGYSVSREKKESFPLTVTSAQKNPTAFYLCASSIGQGTDTQYFGPGTRLTVL.

The V gene is TRBV4-1, the J gene TRBJ1-6; 10 bases map to TRBD1. V trimming: 5 bases; J trimming: 9 bases; junction bases outside the gene matches: 7. The germline CDR1 and CDR2 sequences are MGHRA and YSYEKL. CDR3 size: 15 residues. The CDR3 nucleotides are TGCGCCAGCAGCACTGCCGGGACAGGGGCTTCACCCCTCCACTTT. Its translation: CASSTAGTGASPLHF.

The chain joins TRBV6-5 to TRBJ2-7; TRBD2 agrees at 8 bases. V was clipped by 4 bases and J by 4 bases; unmatched bases: 9. Germline CDR1 and CDR2: MNHEY and SVGAGI. There are 15 residues in the CDR3. For the CDR3, the DNA is TGTGCCAGCAGTTTATCTCTAGCGGGTGTATACGAGCAGTACTTC. Amino acid sequence: CASSLSLAGVYEQYF.

This clone was counted between two and nine times. The rearrangement links TRBV5-5 to TRBJ1-4; D ambiguous. Germline assignment: CDR1 SGHKS and CDR2 YYEKEE (reference sequence). The CDR3 runs to 15 residues. V was pared by 4 bases and J by 7 bases, with 17 bases between. CDR3 protein: CASSGPGTGSEKLFF. CDR3 sequence (DNA): TGTGCCAGCAGCGGTCCGGGTACTGGGAGTGAAAAACTGTTTTTT.

J is TRBJ1-5 and V is TRBV7-8; 9 positions match TRBD1. This CDR3 region has 15 residues. The germline gives CDR1 SGHVS, CDR2 FQNEAQ. The trim removed 1 base at V and 4 bases at J, leaving 2 bases unmatched. Here the CDR3 reads CASSLGTGDNQPQHF. Written as DNA, the CDR3 is TGTGCCAGCAGCTTAGGGACAGGGGATAATCAGCCCCAGCATTTT.